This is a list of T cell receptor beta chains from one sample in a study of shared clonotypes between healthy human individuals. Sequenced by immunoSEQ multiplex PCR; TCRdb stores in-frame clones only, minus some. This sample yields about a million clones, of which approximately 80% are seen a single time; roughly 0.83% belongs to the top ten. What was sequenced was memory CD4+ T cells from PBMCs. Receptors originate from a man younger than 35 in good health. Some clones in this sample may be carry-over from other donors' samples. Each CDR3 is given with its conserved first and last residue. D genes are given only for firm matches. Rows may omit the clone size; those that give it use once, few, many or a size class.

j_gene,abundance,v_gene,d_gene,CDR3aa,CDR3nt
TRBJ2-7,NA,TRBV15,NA,CATSRDKEGDTLTYEQYF,TGTGCCACCAGCAGAGATAAAGAGGGGGACACGCTAACCTACGAGCAGTACTTC
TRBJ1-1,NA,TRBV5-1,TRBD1,CASSGRTGKTEAFF,TGCGCCAGCAGCGGAAGGACAGGGAAAACTGAAGCTTTCTTT
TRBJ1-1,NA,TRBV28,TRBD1,CASSSPQGGIDTEAFF,TGTGCCAGCAGTTCACCCCAAGGGGGCATTGACACTGAAGCTTTCTTT
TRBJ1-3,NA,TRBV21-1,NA,CASSKEGGIYF,TGTGCCAGCAGCAAAGAGGGGGGGATATATTTT
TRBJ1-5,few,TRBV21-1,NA,CASSKALADQPQHF,TGTGCCAGCAGCAAAGCGCTAGCTGATCAGCCCCAGCATTTT
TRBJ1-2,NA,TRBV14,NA,CASSQDLGGRGYTF,TGTGCCAGCAGCCAAGATTTGGGGGGACGGGGCTACACCTTC
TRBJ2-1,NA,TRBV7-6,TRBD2,CASSGASGLVYNEQFF,TGTGCCAGCAGCGGGGCTAGCGGTTTAGTATACAATGAGCAGTTCTTC
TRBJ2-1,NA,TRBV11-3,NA,CASSLATGSRFF,TGTGCCAGCAGCTTAGCCACGGGGTCCCGGTTCTTC
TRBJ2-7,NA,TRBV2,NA,CASRAQSYEQYF,TGTGCCAGCAGGGCGCAGTCCTACGAGCAGTACTTC
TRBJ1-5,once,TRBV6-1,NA,CASSPDRSNQPQHF,TGTGCCAGCAGTCCGGACAGAAGCAATCAGCCCCAGCATTTT
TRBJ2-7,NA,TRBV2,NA,CASTPEGYEQYF,TGTGCCAGCACCCCCGAGGGCTACGAGCAGTACTTC
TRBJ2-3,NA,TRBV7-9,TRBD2,CASSLVGGRAWGTDTQYF,TGTGCCAGCAGCTTAGTTGGCGGGAGGGCCTGGGGCACAGATACGCAGTATTTT
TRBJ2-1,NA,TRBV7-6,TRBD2,CASSLGGLAGDYEQFF,TGTGCCAGCAGCTTAGGTGGACTAGCGGGAGACTATGAGCAGTTCTTC
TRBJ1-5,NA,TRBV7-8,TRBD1,CASSAPLTGAPNQPQHF,TGTGCCAGCAGCGCCCCCCTGACAGGGGCTCCAAATCAGCCCCAGCATTTT
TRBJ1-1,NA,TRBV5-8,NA,CASSLRQSRNTEAFF,TGTGCCAGCAGCTTGAGGCAGAGTCGAAACACTGAAGCTTTCTTT
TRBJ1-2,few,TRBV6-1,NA,CASSENRDGYTF,TGTGCCAGCAGTGAAAACAGGGATGGCTACACCTTC
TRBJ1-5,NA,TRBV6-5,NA,CASSSRRDNQPQHF,TGTGCCAGCAGTTCCCGACGGGACAATCAGCCCCAGCATTTT
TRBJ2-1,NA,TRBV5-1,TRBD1,CASSLGTGEQFF,TGCGCCAGCAGCTTAGGGACAGGGGAGCAGTTCTTC
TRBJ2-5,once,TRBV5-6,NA,CASSPLDSDGKTQYF,TGTGCCAGCAGCCCGCTTGACTCCGACGGGAAGACCCAGTACTTC
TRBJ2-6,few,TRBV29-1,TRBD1,CSVQGAPKGPGANVLTF,TGCAGCGTTCAGGGGGCCCCCAAAGGTCCTGGGGCCAACGTCCTGACTTTC
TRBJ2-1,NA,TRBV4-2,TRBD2,CASSPMLSGNNEQFF,TGTGCCAGCAGCCCAATGTTGAGCGGGAACAATGAGCAGTTCTTC
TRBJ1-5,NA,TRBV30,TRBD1,CAWSQGTASNQPQHF,TGTGCCTGGAGTCAGGGGACAGCTAGCAATCAGCCCCAGCATTTT